This T cell receptor (beta chain) was identified during a study of identical twins. Everyone who gave samples was a healthy Caucasian. Regarding the study as a whole: Within beta out-of-frame sequences, the excess sharing observed between twins was weaker. It was out-of-frame TCR alpha sharing in monozygotic twins that models underestimated.

Each cDNA held unique molecular identifiers, and template switching gave it a universal primer site. MiXCR, applied by TCRdb to the 5' RACE reads, yields one record per CDR3 protein. The sample comprises about 920,000 distinct CDR3 sequences, over 9% of which are singletons, and about 1.5% rests with the top ten. Details on this clonotype: What it binds is not known.

V shed 4 bases, J shed 0 bases, and the junction held 11 bases outside the gene matches. This CDR3 has 17 residues. Germline CDR1 and CDR2: SGHKS and YYEKEE (reference sequence). The data were also submitted as part of a second study, on yellow fever vaccine responses in identical twins.

This sequence was found in a woman aged 18-29 years in good health. The chain uses TRBV5-5 and TRBJ2-3; TRBD2 matches at 7 bases. The sample comprised PBMCs. The CDR3 region has the DNA TGTGCCAGCAGCCCAATGGGGGGGGACTCTAGCACAGATACGCAGTATTTT. Encoded protein: CASSPMGGDSSTDTQYF.